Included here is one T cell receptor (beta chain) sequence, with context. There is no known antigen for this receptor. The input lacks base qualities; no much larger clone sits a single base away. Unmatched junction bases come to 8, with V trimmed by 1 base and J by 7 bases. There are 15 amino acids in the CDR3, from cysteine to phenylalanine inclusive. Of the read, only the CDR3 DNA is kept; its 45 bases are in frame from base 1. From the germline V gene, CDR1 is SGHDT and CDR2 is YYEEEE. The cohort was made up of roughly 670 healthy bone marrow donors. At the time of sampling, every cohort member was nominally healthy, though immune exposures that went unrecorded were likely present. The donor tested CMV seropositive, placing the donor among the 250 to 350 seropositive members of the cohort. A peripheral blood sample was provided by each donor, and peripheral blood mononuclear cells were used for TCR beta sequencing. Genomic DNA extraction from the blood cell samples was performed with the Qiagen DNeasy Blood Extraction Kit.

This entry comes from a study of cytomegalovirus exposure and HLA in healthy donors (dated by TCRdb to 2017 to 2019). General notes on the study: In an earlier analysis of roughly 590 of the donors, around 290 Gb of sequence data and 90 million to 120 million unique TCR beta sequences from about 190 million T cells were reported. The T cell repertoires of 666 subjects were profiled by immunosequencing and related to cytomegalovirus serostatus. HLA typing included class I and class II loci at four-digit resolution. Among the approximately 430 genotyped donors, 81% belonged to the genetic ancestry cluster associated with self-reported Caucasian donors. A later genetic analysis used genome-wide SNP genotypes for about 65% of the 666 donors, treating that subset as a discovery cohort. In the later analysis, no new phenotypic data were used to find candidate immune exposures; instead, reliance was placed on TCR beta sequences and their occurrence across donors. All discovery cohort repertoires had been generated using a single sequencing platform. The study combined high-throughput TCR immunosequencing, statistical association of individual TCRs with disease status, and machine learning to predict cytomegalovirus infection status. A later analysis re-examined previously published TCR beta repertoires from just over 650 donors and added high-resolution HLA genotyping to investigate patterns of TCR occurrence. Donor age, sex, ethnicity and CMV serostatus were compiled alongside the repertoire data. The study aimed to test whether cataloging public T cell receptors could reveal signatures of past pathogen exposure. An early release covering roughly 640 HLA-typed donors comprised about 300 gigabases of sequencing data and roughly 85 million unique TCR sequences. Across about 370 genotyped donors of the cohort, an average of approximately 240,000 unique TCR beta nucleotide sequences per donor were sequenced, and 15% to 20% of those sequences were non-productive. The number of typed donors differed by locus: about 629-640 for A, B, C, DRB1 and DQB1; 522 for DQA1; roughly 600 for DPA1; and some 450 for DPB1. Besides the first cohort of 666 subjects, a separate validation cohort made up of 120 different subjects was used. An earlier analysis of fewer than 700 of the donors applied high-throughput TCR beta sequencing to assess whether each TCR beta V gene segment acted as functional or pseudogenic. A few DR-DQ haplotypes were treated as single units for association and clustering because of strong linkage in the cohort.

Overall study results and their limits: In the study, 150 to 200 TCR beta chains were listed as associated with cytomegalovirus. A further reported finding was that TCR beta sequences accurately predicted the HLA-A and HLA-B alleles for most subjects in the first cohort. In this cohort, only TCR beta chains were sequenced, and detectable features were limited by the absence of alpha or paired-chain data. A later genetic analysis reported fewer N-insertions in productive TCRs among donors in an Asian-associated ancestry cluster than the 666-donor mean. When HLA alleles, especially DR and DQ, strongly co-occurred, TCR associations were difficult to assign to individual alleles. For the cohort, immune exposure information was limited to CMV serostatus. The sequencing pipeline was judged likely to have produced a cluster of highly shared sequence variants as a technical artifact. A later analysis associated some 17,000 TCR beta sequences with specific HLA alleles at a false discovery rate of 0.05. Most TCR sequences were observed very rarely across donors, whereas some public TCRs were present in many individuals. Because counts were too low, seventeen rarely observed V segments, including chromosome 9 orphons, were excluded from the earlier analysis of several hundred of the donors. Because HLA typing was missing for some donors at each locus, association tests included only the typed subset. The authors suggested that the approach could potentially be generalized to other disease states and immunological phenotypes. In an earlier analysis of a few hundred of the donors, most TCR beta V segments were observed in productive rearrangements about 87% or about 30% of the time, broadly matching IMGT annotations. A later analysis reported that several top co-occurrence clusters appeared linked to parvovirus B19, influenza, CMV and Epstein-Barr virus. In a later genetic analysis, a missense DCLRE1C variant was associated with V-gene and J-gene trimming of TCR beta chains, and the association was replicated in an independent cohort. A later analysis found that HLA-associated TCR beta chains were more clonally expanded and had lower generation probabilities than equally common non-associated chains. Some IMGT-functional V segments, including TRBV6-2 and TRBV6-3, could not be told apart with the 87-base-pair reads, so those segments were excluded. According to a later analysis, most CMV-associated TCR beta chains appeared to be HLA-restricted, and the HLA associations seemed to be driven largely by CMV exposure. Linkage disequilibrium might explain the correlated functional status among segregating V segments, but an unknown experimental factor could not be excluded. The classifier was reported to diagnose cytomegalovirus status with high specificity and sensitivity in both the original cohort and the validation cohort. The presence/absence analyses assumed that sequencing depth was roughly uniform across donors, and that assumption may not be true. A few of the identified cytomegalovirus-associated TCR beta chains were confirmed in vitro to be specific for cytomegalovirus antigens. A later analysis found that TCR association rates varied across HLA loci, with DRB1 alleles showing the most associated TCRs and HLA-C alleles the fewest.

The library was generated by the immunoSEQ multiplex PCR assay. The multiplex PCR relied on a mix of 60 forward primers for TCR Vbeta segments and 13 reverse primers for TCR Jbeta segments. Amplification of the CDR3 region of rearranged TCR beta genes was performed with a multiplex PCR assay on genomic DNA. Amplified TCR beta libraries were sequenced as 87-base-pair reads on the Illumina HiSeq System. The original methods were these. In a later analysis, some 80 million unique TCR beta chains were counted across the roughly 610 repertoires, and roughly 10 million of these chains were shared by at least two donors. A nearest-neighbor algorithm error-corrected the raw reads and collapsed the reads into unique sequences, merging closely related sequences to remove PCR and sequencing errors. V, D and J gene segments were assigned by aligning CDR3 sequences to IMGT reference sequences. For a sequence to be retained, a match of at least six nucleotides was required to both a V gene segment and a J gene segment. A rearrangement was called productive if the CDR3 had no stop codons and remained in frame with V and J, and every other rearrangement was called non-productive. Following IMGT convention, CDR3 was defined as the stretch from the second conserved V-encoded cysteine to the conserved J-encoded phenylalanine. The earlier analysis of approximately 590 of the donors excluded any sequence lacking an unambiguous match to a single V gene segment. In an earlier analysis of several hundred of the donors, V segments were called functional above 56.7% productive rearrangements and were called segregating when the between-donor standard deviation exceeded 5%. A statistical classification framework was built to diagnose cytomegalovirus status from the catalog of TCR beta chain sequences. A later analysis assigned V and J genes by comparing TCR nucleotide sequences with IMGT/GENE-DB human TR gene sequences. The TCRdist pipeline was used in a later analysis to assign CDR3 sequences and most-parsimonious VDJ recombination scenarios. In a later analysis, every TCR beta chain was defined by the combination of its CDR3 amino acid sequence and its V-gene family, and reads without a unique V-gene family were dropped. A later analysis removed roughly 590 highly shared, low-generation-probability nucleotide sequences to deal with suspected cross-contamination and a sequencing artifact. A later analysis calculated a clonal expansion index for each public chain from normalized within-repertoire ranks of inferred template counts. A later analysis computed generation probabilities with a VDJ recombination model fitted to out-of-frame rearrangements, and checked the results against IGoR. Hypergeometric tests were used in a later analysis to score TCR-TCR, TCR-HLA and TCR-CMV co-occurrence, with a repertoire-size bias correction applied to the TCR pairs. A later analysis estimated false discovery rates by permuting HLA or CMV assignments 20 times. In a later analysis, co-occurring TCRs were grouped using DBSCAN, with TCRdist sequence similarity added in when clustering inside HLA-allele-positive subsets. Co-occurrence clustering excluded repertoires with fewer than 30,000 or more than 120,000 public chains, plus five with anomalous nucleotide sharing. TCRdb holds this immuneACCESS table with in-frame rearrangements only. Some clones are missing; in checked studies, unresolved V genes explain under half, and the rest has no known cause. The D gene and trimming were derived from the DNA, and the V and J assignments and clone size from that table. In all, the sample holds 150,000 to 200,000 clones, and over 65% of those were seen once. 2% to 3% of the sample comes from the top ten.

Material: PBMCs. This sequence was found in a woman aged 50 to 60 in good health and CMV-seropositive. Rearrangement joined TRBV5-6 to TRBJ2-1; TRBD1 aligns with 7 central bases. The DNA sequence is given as TGTGCCAGCAGCTTGTACGGACAGGTGGGGAATGAGCAGTTCTTC. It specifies CASSLYGQVGNEQFF.